Presented here are 7 T cell receptor beta chains from one specimen sequenced in a study of shared clonotypes between healthy human individuals. Clones were read by immunoSEQ multiplex PCR, and TCRdb kept only the in-frame ones, dropping some. The table records about 2.4 million clones, 93% of them present only once. Sequenced: naive CD4+ T cells from PBMCs. Subset here: CD45RA+ positively selected. Receptor source: a man aged 18 to 30 in good health. Some clones in this sample may be carry-over from other donors' samples.

The chain has TRBV6-4 and TRBJ2-1; TRBD2 matches 7 bases. From germline, CDR1 is MRHNA and CDR2 SNTAGT. There are 15 residues in the CDR3. After removal of 2 bases from V and 2 bases from J, the junction contained 3 bases not matched to a gene. Here the CDR3 reads CASSDQGGPYNEQFF. The CDR3 DNA sequence: TGTGCCAGCAGTGACCAGGGAGGGCCCTACAATGAGCAGTTCTTC.

The sample holds a few counts of this clone. CDR3 amino acids: CASSPRQRGVGELFF. The DNA for the CDR3 is TGTGCCAGCAGTCCTCGTCAGCGGGGAGTCGGGGAGCTGTTTTTT. The chain couples TRBV27 to TRBJ2-2; 7 bases agree with TRBD2. The V and J ends lost 5 bases and 7 bases, in that order; junction bases with no gene match: 10. This CDR3 has 15 residues. The germline V gene has CDR1 MNHEY and CDR2 SMNVEV (reference sequence).

This rearrangement joins TRBV10-3 to TRBJ1-3; 9 nucleotides align to TRBD1. This CDR3 has 15 residues. Germline lookup yields CDR1 ENHRY and CDR2 SYGVKD. The V and J ends lost 6 bases and 0 bases, in that order; junction bases with no gene match: 3. CDR3 nucleotide sequence: TGTGCCATCAGGGGGACAGGGACCTCTGGAAACACCATATATTTT. It specifies CAIRGTGTSGNTIYF.

This clone was seen only once. Other DNA sequences from this sample encode an identical CDR3 as well. CDR3: CASSYPGQTYEQYF. CDR3 DNA: TGTGCCAGCAGTTACCCGGGACAGACCTACGAGCAGTACTTC. This chain connects TRBV28 to TRBJ2-7; TRBD1 agrees at 7 bases. CDR1 and CDR2 (germline): MDHEN, SYDVKM. The CDR3 covers 14 residues. Trimming took 4 bases from V and 2 from J; bases not matched to a gene: 5. The whole variable domain, remainder taken from reference TRBV28 and TRBJ2-7, is DVKVTQSSRYLVKRTGEKVFLECVQDMDHENMFWYRQDPGLGLRLIYFSYDVKMKEKGDIPEGYSVSREKKERFSLILESASTNQTSMYLCASSYPGQTYEQYFGPGTRLTVT.

V gene TRBV28 combines with J gene TRBJ1-4, with no clear D. The CDR3 runs to 17 residues. Trimming left V 2 bases short and J 0 bases short, with 13 bases between. Germline-derived CDR1 and CDR2 are MDHEN and SYDVKM. CDR3 in DNA: TGTGCCAGCAGTTTACCGCCTCACTCCTCAACTAATGAAAAACTGTTTTTT. It yields the protein CASSLPPHSSTNEKLFF.

As to this clone: Other nucleotide sequences from this sample produce the same CDR3. The chain combines TRBV10-3 with TRBJ2-7; possibly TRBD1 or TRBD2 for D (5 bases each). Germline CDR1 reads ENHRY; CDR2 reads SYGVKD. CDR3 length equals 12 residues. The V and J ends lost 2 bases and 3 bases respectively, with 5 bases between them. The CDR3 DNA reads TGTGCCATCAGTGAGGGGGGCTACGAGCAGTACTTC. It translates to CAISEGGYEQYF.

This clone was observed a single time. The chain is built from TRBV19 and TRBJ2-3, with unresolved D. The CDR3 is 17 residues long. Germline assignment: CDR1 LNHDA and CDR2 SQIVND (reference sequence). The V and J ends lost 3 bases and 4 bases respectively, with 20 bases between them. DNA for the CDR3: TGTGCCAGTAGTATCCTCTCGTCGGGTCCTCTTCCAGATACGCAGTATTTT. This gives the protein CASSILSSGPLPDTQYF.